This TCR beta chain was recovered during a study of cytomegalovirus exposure and HLA in healthy donors. Findings of the study overall: Several of the most significant clusters appeared, in a later analysis, to be linked to common viral pathogens. For most subjects, TCR beta sequences were reported to predict HLA-A and HLA-B alleles with accuracy. The study put roughly 160 TCR beta chains on its list as cytomegalovirus-associated.

Remarks on this clone: The antigen remains unidentified.

Researchers ran the PCR with 60 Vbeta and 13 Jbeta primers. Using immunoSEQ multiplex PCR, the repertoire was profiled, and TCRdb retains in-frame clones only, with some absent. The sample yields 70,000 to 95,000 clones, over 75% seen once. Trimming stripped 3 bases from V and 7 bases from J, with 16 bases between. Germline loops: CDR1 SNHLY, CDR2 FYNNEI. The CDR3 length is 16 residues. The sequenced sample consisted of PBMCs. The sequence was obtained from a human donor in good health. J is TRBJ1-6 and V is TRBV2, with a tentative D call TRBD1 (6 bases). Here the CDR3 DNA reads TGTGCCAGCAGTGATGTACAGGGTACCATCAATTCACCCCTCCACTTT. Protein: CASSDVQGTINSPLHF. Based on the CDR3 plus reference TRBV2 and TRBJ1-6, the full variable domain is EPEVTQTPSHQVTQMGQEVILRCVPISNHLYFYWYRQILGQKVEFLVSFYNNEISEKSEIFDDQFSVERPDGSNFTLKIRSTKLEDSAMYFCASSDVQGTINSPLHFGNGTRLTVT.